What follows are 22 T cell receptor beta chains derived from one specimen sequenced in a study of cytomegalovirus exposure and HLA in healthy donors. The PCR used 60 Vbeta and 13 Jbeta primers. Here immunoSEQ multiplex PCR was the method, and the copy in TCRdb shows in-frame clones only, minus some. The sample lists some 150,000 clones; over 70% were seen once. Sequencing was done on a sample of PBMCs. The receptors come from a man aged 30 to 39 in good health and CMV-seronegative.

This rearrangement joins TRBV11-2 to TRBJ2-7, with TRBD1 matching over 10 bases. J was trimmed by 5 bases and V by 2 bases; bases with no gene match: 9. The CDR3 spans 16 residues. From germline, CDR1 is SGHAT and CDR2 FQNNGV. The CDR3 spells CASSLKLGTGDDEQYF. CDR3 DNA: TGTGCCAGCAGCTTAAAGTTGGGGACAGGGGACGACGAGCAGTACTTC. Together with reference TRBV11-2 and TRBJ2-7, the CDR3 gives the full variable domain: EAGVAQSPRYKIIEKRQSVAFWCNPISGHATLYWYQQILGQGPKLLIQFQNNGVVDDSQLPKDRFSAERLKGVDSTLKIQPAKLEDSAVYLCASSLKLGTGDDEQYFGPGTRLTVT.

This clone was seen a handful of times. The rearrangement joins TRBV30 to TRBJ2-2; TRBD2 might be the D (6 bases). CDR3 length: 13 amino acids. CDR1 is GTSNPN, CDR2 SVGIG, per germline (reference sequence). V dropped 3 bases and J dropped 5 bases, with 10 bases sitting between them. The CDR3 DNA reads as TGTGCCTGGAGCGTGGGGAGGACCGGGGAGCTGTTTTTT. Its translation is CAWSVGRTGELFF. The whole variable domain, remainder taken from reference TRBV30 and TRBJ2-2, is SQTIHQWPATLVQPVGSPLSLECTVEGTSNPNLYWYRQAAGRGLQLLFYSVGIGQISSEVPQNLSASRPQDRQFILSSKKLLLSDSGFYLCAWSVGRTGELFFGEGSRLTVL.

This clone was seen just once. The chain has TRBV19 and TRBJ1-2; 7 bases line up with TRBD1. The CDR3 has 16 amino acids. The V segment lost 3 bases and the J segment 4 bases; nucleotides outside the gene matches: 11. Germline assignment: CDR1 LNHDA and CDR2 SQIVND (reference sequence). CDR3 in amino acids: CASSISFTGASYGYTF. As DNA, the CDR3 is TGTGCCAGTAGTATTAGTTTTACAGGGGCCAGCTATGGCTACACCTTC. Full variable domain (rest looked up from reference TRBV19 and TRBJ1-2): DGGITQSPKYLFRKEGQNVTLSCEQNLNHDAMYWYRQDPGQGLRLIYYSQIVNDFQKGDIAEGYSVSREKKESFPLTVTSAQKNPTAFYLCASSISFTGASYGYTFGSGTRLTVV.

The chain recombines TRBV6-5 with TRBJ2-1; 11 nucleotides align to TRBD2. J was trimmed by 9 bases and V by 5 bases; bases with no gene match: 9. CDR1 and CDR2 (germline): MNHEY, SVGAGI. This CDR3 has 15 residues. CDR3 loop: CASSTPTSGRGEQFF. The CDR3 DNA is TGTGCCAGCAGTACCCCCACTAGCGGGAGAGGTGAGCAGTTCTTC.

The chain recombines TRBV5-4 with TRBJ2-7, with D possibly being TRBD1 (5 bases). The germline V gene encodes CDR1 SGHNT and CDR2 YYREEE (reference sequence). The CDR3 has 15 amino acids. V dropped 0 bases and J dropped 3 bases, with 13 bases sitting between them. CDR3 coding DNA: TGTGCCAGCAGCTTGGACTTCGACAGTAACTACGAGCAGTACTTC. Translation: CASSLDFDSNYEQYF.

The chain couples TRBV28 to TRBJ2-3, with TRBD2 identical over 8 bases. The germline CDR1 and CDR2 sequences are MDHEN and SYDVKM. This CDR3 comprises 15 residues. Losses at the gene ends were 5 bases for V and 2 bases for J; bases not matched to a gene: 6. DNA of the CDR3: TGTGCCAGCAGTGGGAGCGGGGGCTACACAGATACGCAGTATTTT. Translation: CASSGSGGYTDTQYF. Full variable domain (outside the CDR3, taken from reference TRBV28 and TRBJ2-3): DVKVTQSSRYLVKRTGEKVFLECVQDMDHENMFWYRQDPGLGLRLIYFSYDVKMKEKGDIPEGYSVSREKKERFSLILESASTNQTSMYLCASSGSGGYTDTQYFGPGTRLTVL.

The genes are TRBV25-1 and TRBJ1-4; tentatively, D is TRBD1 (6 bases). The length of the CDR3 is 16 residues. V lost 4 bases, J lost 5 bases, and 17 bases lay in between. Germline V gene data show CDR1 as MGHDK and CDR2 as SYGVNS. CDR3 region: CASSGRSGQQNEKLFF. The CDR3 DNA reads as TGTGCCAGCAGTGGTCGCTCAGGACAGCAGAATGAAAAACTGTTTTTT. Filled out from reference TRBV25-1 and TRBJ1-4, the complete variable domain reads EADIYQTPRYLVIGTGKKITLECSQTMGHDKMYWYQQDPGMELHLIHYSYGVNSTEKGDLSSESTVSRIRTEHFPLTLESARPSHTSQYLCASSGRSGQQNEKLFFGSGTQLSVL.

The CDR3 region has the DNA TGTGCCTGGGGGTCTAGCGGGTCGACAGATACGCAGTATTTT. Translation gives CAWGSSGSTDTQYF. V is TRBV30 and J is TRBJ2-3; 8 bases map to TRBD2. This CDR3 has 14 amino acids. Germline CDR1 is GTSNPN and CDR2 is SVGIG (reference sequence). V lost 5 bases, J lost 3 bases, and 7 bases stayed unmatched.

This rearrangement joins TRBV9 to TRBJ2-7, with 13 bases that match TRBD2. Germline V gives CDR1 SGDLS, CDR2 YYNGEE. There are 16 residues in the CDR3. V shed 2 bases, J shed 2 bases, and the junction held 4 bases outside the gene matches. The CDR3: CASSVAGTSGAYEQYF. The CDR3 bases are TGTGCCAGCAGCGTCGCCGGGACTAGCGGGGCCTACGAGCAGTACTTC. Full variable domain (outside the CDR3, taken from reference TRBV9 and TRBJ2-7): DSGVTQTPKHLITATGQRVTLRCSPRSGDLSVYWYQQSLDQGLQFLIQYYNGEERAKGNILERFSAQQFPDLHSELNLSSLELGDSALYFCASSVAGTSGAYEQYFGPGTRLTVT.

The rearrangement links TRBV28 to TRBJ1-3, with D perhaps matching TRBD1 (6 bases). The CDR3 runs 18 residues. The V end was cut by 4 bases, the J end by 0 bases, with 19 bases between. The germline V gene encodes CDR1 MDHEN and CDR2 SYDVKM. The CDR3 coding sequence is TGTGCCAGCAGTTCCCTAACAGGGACTAGTCACTCTGGAAACACCATATATTTT. Protein sequence: CASSSLTGTSHSGNTIYF.

The gene calls are TRBV4-1 and TRBJ2-7; D gene unclear. This CDR3 comprises 13 residues. Germline V gives CDR1 MGHRA, CDR2 YSYEKL. The V end lost 0 bases, the J end lost 6 bases, and 9 bases lay between the germline ends. DNA for the CDR3: TGCGCCAGCAGCCAAGATGGCCTAGTCGAGCAGTACTTC. Translated: CASSQDGLVEQYF.

The table lists this clone with a count of one. This chain joins TRBV2 and TRBJ2-7, with 8 positions matching TRBD2. The CDR3 is 14 residues long. CDR1 SNHLY and CDR2 FYNNEI come from the germline V gene. V gave up 4 bases and J gave up 4 bases; unmatched junction bases: 6. The DNA of the CDR3 is TGTGCCAGCAGTGTCGGGGGGGCCTTGTACGAGCAGTACTTC. Translating gives CASSVGGALYEQYF.

The rearrangement joins TRBV6-5 to TRBJ2-1; D is possibly TRBD2 (7 bases). Between the trimmed V and J ends, which lost 2 bases and 9 bases, there was a span of 17 bases. The CDR3 is 15 residues long. Germline lookup yields CDR1 MNHEY and CDR2 SVGAGI. The CDR3 DNA sequence: TGTGCCAGCAGTTACGGGGAGGGGGGAACGCGTGAGCAGTTCTTC. It translates to CASSYGEGGTREQFF.

The chain uses TRBV28 and TRBJ1-5; 11 positions agree with TRBD1. Per the germline V gene, CDR1 is MDHEN and CDR2 is SYDVKM. Trimming at V came to 6 bases and at J to 6 bases, leaving 7 bases not matched to a gene. CDR3 length: 15 residues. CDR3 sequence reads: CASRDGTGGPQPQHF. CDR3 DNA sequence: TGTGCCAGCAGGGACGGGACAGGGGGACCTCAGCCCCAGCATTTT.

In this sample, this clone turned up a few times. The J gene is TRBJ1-1, the V gene TRBV28; D is possibly TRBD1 (6 bases). Deletions cut 4 bases from V and 11 bases from J, with 29 bases between. The CDR3 is 17 amino acids. Germline V gene data show CDR1 as MDHEN and CDR2 as SYDVKM. The CDR3 sequence is CASSYGGLPGDGDEAFF. The CDR3 nucleotides are TGTGCCAGCAGTTATGGGGGACTACCAGGGGACGGAGATGAGGCTTTCTTT. The full variable domain, completed using reference TRBV28 and TRBJ1-1, is DVKVTQSSRYLVKRTGEKVFLECVQDMDHENMFWYRQDPGLGLRLIYFSYDVKMKEKGDIPEGYSVSREKKERFSLILESASTNQTSMYLCASSYGGLPGDGDEAFFGQGTRLTVV.

The V and J genes are TRBV5-1 and TRBJ1-4; 7 bases agree with TRBD1. The V gene end was trimmed by 8 bases and the J gene end by 3 bases; junction bases not matched to a gene: 7. In germline, CDR1 is SGHRS, CDR2 YFSETQ. The CDR3 extends over 14 amino acids. The CDR3 DNA sequence: TGCGCCAGGGCTCCCGGGACAGCTAATGAAAAACTGTTTTTT. Its translation is CARAPGTANEKLFF. Full variable domain (rest looked up from reference TRBV5-1 and TRBJ1-4): KAGVTQTPRYLIKTRGQQVTLSCSPISGHRSVSWYQQTPGQGLQFLFEYFSETQRNKGNFPGRFSGRQFSNSRSEMNVSTLELGDSALYLCARAPGTANEKLFFGSGTQLSVL.

This clone has only one observation. This chain joins TRBV5-6 and TRBJ2-7; 8 positions match TRBD1. Germline V gene data show CDR1 as SGHDT and CDR2 as YYEEEE. Trimming removed 4 bases from V and 2 bases from J; junction bases left unmatched: 17. CDR3 length: 18 amino acids. Written as DNA, the CDR3 is TGTGCCAGCAGCGGAATGCGGGACAGGCGTTCTTTAACCTACGAGCAGTACTTC. It codes for CASSGMRDRRSLTYEQYF.

J is TRBJ2-1 and V is TRBV5-1; 8 nucleotides align to TRBD2. CDR1 SGHRS and CDR2 YFSETQ come from the germline V gene. This CDR3 spans 17 amino acids. With 0 bases clipped from V and 2 bases from J, the junction kept 7 bases outside the gene matches. This chain's CDR3 is CASSLAGAGVTYNEQFF. The CDR3 DNA reads TGCGCCAGCAGCTTGGCCGGAGCGGGAGTAACCTACAATGAGCAGTTCTTC.

The gene calls are TRBV10-3 and TRBJ2-1; 10 positions match TRBD2. The V segment lost 2 bases and the J segment 8 bases; nucleotides outside the gene matches: 6. From germline, CDR1 is ENHRY and CDR2 SYGVKD. The CDR3 has 15 amino acids. In DNA, the CDR3 is TGTGCCATCAGTGAGGTAGCGGGAGGTTTAGATGAGCAGTTCTTC. Residues: CAISEVAGGLDEQFF.

In DNA, the CDR3 is TGCGCCAGCAGTCTATACCCCAGAGAGGTAGCGGGAGTTGAGCAGTTCTTC. This gives the protein CASSLYPREVAGVEQFF. This chain connects TRBV10-1 to TRBJ2-1; the match to TRBD2 covers 9 bases. The CDR3 sequence is 17 residues long. Germline values: CDR1 WNHNN, CDR2 SYGVQD (reference sequence). J was trimmed by 9 bases and V by 5 bases; bases with no gene match: 17.

About this clone itself: Different DNA sequences within this sample yield the same CDR3. The J gene is TRBJ2-2, the V gene TRBV6-1; D not resolved. The V end lost 1 base, the J end lost 1 base, and 7 bases lay between the germline ends. The length of the CDR3 is 15 residues. CDR1 and CDR2 from the germline V gene are MNHNS and SASEGT. CDR3 protein: CASSEVVRNTGELFF. In nucleotides, the CDR3 is TGTGCCAGCAGTGAAGTCGTCAGGAACACCGGGGAGCTGTTTTTT.

The gene calls are TRBV7-2 and TRBJ2-2, with no clear D. The CDR3 length is 12 residues. Germline loops: CDR1 SGHTA, CDR2 FQGNSA. Trimming removed 4 bases at V and 3 bases at J, with 3 bases between. The CDR3 reads CASSSYTGELFF. The CDR3 DNA follows: TGTGCCAGCAGCTCATACACCGGGGAGCTGTTTTTT. The whole variable domain, remainder taken from reference TRBV7-2 and TRBJ2-2, is GAGVSQSPSNKVTEKGKDVELRCDPISGHTALYWYRQSLGQGLEFLIYFQGNSAPDKSGLPSDRFSAERTGGSVSTLTIQRTQQEDSAVYLCASSSYTGELFFGEGSRLTVL.